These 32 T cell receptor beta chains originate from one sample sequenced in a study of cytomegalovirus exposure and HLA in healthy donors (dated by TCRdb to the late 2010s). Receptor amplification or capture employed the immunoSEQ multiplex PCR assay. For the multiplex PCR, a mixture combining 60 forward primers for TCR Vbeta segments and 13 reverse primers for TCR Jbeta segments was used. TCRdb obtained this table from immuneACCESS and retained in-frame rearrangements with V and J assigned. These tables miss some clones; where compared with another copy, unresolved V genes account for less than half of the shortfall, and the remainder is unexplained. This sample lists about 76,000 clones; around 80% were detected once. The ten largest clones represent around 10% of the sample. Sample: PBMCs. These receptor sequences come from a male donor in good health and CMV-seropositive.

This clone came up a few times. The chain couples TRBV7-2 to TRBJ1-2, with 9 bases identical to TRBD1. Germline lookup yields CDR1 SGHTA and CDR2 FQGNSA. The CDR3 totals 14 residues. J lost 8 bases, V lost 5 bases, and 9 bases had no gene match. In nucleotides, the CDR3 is TGTGCCAGCAGCCCACAGGGGGCCCTCCTCGGCTACACCTTC. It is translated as CASSPQGALLGYTF. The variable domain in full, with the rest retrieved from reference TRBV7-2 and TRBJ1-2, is GAGVSQSPSNKVTEKGKDVELRCDPISGHTALYWYRQSLGQGLEFLIYFQGNSAPDKSGLPSDRFSAERTGGSVSTLTIQRTQQEDSAVYLCASSPQGALLGYTFGSGTRLTVV.

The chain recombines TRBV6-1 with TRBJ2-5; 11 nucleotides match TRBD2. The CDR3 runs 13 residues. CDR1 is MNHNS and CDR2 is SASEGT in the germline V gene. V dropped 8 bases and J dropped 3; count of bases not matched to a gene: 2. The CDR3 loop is CASAGLAEETQYF. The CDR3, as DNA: TGTGCCAGCGCGGGACTAGCGGAAGAGACCCAGTACTTC.

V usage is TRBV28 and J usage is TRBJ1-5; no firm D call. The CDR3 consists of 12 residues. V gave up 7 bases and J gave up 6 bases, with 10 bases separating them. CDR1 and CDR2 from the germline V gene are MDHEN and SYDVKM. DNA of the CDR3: TGTGCCAGCATTAGCCCATCTCAGCCCCAGCATTTT. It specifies CASISPSQPQHF.

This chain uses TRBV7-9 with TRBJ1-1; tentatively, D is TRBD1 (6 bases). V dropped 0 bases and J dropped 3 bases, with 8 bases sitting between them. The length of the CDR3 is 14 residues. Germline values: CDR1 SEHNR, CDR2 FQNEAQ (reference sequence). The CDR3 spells CASSLAGADTEAFF. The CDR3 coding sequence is TGTGCCAGCAGCTTAGCGGGGGCGGACACTGAAGCTTTCTTT.

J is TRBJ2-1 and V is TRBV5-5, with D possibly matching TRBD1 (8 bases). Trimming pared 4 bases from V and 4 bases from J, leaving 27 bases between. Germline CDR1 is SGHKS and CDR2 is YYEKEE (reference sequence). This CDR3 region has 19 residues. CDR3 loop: CASSHRGQGGSGNYNEQFF. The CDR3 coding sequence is TGTGCCAGCAGCCATAGAGGACAGGGAGGGAGCGGGAATTACAATGAGCAGTTCTTC.

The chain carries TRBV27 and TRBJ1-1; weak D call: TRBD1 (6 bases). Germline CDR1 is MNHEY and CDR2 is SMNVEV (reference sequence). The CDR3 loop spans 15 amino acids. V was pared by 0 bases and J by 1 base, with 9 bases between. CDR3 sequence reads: CASSLSRGGNTEAFF. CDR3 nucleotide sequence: TGTGCCAGCAGTTTATCCAGGGGTGGGAACACTGAAGCTTTCTTT.

Written as DNA, the CDR3 is TGTGCCAGCATTCATACCAACAGGGAAGAAGGTGGCTACACCTTC. Amino acid sequence: CASIHTNREEGGYTF. V usage is TRBV28 and J usage is TRBJ1-2, with D possibly being TRBD1 (6 bases). Trimming took off 7 bases at V and 7 bases at J, with 22 bases between the two ends. Germline CDR1 reads MDHEN; CDR2 reads SYDVKM. The CDR3 covers 15 residues.

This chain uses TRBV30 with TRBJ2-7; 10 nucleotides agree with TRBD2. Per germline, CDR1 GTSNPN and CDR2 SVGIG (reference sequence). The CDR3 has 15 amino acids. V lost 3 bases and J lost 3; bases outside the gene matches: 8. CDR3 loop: CAWSAGTSVYYEQYF. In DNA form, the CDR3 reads TGTGCCTGGAGCGCCGGGACTAGCGTCTACTACGAGCAGTACTTC.

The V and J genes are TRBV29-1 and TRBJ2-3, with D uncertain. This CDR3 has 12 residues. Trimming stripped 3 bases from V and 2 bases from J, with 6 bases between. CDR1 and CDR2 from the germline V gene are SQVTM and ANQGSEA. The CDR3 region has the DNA TGCAGCGTTGACGGAGACACAGATACGCAGTATTTT. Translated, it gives CSVDGDTDTQYF.

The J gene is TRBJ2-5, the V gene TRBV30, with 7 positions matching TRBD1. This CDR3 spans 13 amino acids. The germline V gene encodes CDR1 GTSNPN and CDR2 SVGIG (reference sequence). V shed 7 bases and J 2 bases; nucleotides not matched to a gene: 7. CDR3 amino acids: CASGTEGQETQYF. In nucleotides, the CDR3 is TGTGCCTCAGGGACAGAAGGACAAGAGACCCAGTACTTC.

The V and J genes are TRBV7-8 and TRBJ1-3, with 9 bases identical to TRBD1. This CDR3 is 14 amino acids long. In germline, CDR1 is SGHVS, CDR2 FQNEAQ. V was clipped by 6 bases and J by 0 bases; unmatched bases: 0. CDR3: CASRGQGSGNTIYF. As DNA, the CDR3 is TGTGCCAGCAGGGGACAGGGCTCTGGAAACACCATATATTTT.

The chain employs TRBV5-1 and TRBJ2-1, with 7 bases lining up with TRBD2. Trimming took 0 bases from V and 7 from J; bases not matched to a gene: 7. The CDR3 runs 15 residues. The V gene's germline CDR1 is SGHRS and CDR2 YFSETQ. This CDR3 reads CASSLGGSARNEQFF. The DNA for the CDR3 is TGCGCCAGCAGCTTGGGCGGGAGTGCTAGAAATGAGCAGTTCTTC. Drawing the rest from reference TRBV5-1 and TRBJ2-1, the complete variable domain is KAGVTQTPRYLIKTRGQQVTLSCSPISGHRSVSWYQQTPGQGLQFLFEYFSETQRNKGNFPGRFSGRQFSNSRSEMNVSTLELGDSALYLCASSLGGSARNEQFFGPGTRLTVL.

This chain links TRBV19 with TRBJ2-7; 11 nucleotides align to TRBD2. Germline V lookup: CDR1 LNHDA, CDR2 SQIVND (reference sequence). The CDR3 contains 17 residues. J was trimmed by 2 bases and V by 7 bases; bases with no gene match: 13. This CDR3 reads CASTPGWGTSGAYEQYF. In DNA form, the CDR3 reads TGTGCCAGTACCCCAGGGTGGGGGACTAGCGGTGCCTACGAGCAGTACTTC.

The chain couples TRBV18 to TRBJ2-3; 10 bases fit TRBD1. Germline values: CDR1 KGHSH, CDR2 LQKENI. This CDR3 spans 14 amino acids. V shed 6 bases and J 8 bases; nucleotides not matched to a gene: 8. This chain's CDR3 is CASSRTGGDGTQYF. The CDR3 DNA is TGTGCCAGCTCTAGGACAGGGGGAGACGGTACGCAGTATTTT.

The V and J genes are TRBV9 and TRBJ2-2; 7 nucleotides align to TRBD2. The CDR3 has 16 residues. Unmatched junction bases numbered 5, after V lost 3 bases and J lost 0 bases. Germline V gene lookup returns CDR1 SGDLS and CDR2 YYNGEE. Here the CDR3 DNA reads TGTGCCAGCAGCGCAGGGAGGGGAACGAACACCGGGGAGCTGTTTTTT. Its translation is CASSAGRGTNTGELFF.

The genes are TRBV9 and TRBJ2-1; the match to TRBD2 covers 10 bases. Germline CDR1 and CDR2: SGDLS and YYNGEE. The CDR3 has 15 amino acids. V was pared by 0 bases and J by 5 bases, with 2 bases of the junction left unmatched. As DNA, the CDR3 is TGTGCCAGCAGCGTAGTTGGACTAGCGGACAATGAGCAGTTCTTC. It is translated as CASSVVGLADNEQFF.

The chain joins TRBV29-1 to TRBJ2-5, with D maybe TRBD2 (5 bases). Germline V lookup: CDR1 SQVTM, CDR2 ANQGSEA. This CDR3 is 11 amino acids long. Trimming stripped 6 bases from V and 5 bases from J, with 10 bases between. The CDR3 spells CSVVPGETQYF. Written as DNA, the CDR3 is TGCAGCGTAGTTCCGGGGGAGACCCAGTACTTC.

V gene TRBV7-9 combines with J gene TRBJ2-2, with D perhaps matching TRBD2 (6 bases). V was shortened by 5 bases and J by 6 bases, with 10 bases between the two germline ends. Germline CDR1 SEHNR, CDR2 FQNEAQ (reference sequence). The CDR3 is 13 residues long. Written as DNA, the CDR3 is TGTGCCAGCAGCCCAGGGACTCCCGGGGAGCTGTTTTTT. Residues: CASSPGTPGELFF.

CDR3 amino acids: CSVGGAWRIDTEAFF. For the CDR3, the DNA is TGCAGCGTTGGCGGGGCGTGGAGGATAGACACTGAAGCTTTCTTT. V usage is TRBV29-1 and J usage is TRBJ1-1, with a tentative D call TRBD1 (5 bases). Trimming pared 4 bases from V and 3 bases from J, leaving 18 bases between. The CDR3 covers 15 residues. Germline V gene lookup returns CDR1 SQVTM and CDR2 ANQGSEA.

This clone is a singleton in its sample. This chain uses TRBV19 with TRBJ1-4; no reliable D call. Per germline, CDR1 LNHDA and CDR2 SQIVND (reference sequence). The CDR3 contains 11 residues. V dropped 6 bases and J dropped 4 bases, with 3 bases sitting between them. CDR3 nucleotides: TGTGCCAGTAGGCGTAATGAAAAACTGTTTTTT. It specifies CASRRNEKLFF.

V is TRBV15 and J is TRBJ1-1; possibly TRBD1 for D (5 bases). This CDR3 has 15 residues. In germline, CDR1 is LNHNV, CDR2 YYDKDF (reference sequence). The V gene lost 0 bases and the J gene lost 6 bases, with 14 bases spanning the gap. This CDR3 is CATSRDGRGKPEAFF. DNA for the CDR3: TGTGCCACCAGCAGAGATGGCCGGGGGAAGCCTGAAGCTTTCTTT.

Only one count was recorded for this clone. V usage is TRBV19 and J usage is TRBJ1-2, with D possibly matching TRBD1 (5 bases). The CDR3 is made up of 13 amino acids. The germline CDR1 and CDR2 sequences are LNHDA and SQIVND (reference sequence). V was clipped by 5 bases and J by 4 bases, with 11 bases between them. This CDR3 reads CASSFRDSYGYTF. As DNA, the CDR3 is TGTGCCAGTAGTTTTCGGGACTCCTATGGCTACACCTTC.

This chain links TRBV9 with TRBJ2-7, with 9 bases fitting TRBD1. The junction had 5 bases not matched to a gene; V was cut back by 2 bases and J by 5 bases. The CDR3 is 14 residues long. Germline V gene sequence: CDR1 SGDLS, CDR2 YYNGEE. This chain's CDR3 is CASSVRDRAHEQYF. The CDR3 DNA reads TGTGCCAGCAGCGTCCGGGACAGGGCCCACGAGCAGTACTTC.

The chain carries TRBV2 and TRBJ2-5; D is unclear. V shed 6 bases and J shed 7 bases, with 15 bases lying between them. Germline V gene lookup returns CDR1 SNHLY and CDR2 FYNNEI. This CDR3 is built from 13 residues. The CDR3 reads CASSVGHGGTQYF. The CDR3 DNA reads TGTGCCAGCAGCGTCGGCCACGGCGGGACCCAGTACTTC.

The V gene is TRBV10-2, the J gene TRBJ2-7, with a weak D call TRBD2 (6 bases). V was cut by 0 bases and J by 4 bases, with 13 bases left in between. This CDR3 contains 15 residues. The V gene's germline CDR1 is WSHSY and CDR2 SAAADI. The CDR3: CASSESTSPSYEQYF. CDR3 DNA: TGCGCCAGCAGTGAGTCTACTAGCCCCTCTTACGAGCAGTACTTC.

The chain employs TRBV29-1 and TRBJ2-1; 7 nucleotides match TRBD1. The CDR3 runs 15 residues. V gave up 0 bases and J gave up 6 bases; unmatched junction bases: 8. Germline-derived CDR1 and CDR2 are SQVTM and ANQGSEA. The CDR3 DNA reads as TGCAGCGTTGAAGATTCGGGCGACAGGGCCAATGAGCAGTTCTTC. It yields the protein CSVEDSGDRANEQFF.

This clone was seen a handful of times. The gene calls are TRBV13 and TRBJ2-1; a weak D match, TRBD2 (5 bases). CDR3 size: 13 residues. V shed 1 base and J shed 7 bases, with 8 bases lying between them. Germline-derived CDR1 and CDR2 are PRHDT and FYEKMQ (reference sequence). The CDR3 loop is CASSLESGNEQFF. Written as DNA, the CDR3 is TGTGCCAGCAGCTTAGAGTCGGGAAATGAGCAGTTCTTC.

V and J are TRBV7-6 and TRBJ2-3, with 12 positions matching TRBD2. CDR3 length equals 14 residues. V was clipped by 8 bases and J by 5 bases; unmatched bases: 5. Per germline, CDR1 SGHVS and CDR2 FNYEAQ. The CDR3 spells CASRPGLAGDTQYF. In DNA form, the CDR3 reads TGTGCCAGCCGTCCGGGACTAGCGGGAGATACGCAGTATTTT.

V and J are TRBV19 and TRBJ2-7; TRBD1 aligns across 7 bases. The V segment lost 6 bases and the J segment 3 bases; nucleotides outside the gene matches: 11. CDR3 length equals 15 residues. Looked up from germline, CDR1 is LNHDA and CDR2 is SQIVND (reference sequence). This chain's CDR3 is CASRSTAGGIYEQYF. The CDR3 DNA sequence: TGTGCCAGTAGATCCACGGCAGGGGGTATCTACGAGCAGTACTTC.

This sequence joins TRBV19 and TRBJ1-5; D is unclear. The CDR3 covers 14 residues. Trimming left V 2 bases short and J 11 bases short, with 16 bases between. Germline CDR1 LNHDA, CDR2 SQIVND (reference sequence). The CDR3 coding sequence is TGTGCCAGTAGTATAAGAACCGACTTTAGGTCCCAGCATTTT. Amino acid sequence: CASSIRTDFRSQHF.

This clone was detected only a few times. In nucleotides, the CDR3 is TGTGCCAGCAGTGCTGGCGACAGCTTCGGGCCGAACACCGGGGAGCTGTTTTTT. Translation: CASSAGDSFGPNTGELFF. J is TRBJ2-2 and V is TRBV6-4, with a weak D call TRBD1 (5 bases). V lost 4 bases and J 0 bases, leaving 18 bases between the germline ends. This CDR3 comprises 18 residues. CDR1 is MRHNA and CDR2 is SNTAGT in the germline V gene.

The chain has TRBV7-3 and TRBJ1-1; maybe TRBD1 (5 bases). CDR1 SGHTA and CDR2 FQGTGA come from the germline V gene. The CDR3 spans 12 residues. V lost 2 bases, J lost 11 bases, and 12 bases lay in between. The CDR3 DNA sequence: TGTGCCAGCAGCTTATTCCCAGGGCAGGCTTTCTTT. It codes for CASSLFPGQAFF.